This is a list of T cell receptor beta chains from one sample in a study of CD4 T cells in relation to SARS-CoV-2 and coronaviruses. Generated by immunoSEQ multiplex PCR, the TCRdb table keeps only in-frame clones and is missing some. The sample consists of 10,000 or so clones, 85% to 90% of them appearing once. Sequences were obtained from naive CD4+ T cells from PBMCs. Receptor source: an adult with COVID-19. Each CDR3 is given with its conserved first and last residue. D genes are given only for firm matches. Expanded clones are given a class, and other clones once, few, many or no size at all.

j_gene,v_gene,abundance,d_gene,CDR3aa,CDR3nt
TRBJ2-7,TRBV3-1/TRBV3-2,NA,NA,CASSQGSEQYF,TGTGCCAGCAGCCAAGGCTCAGAGCAGTACTTC
TRBJ2-7,TRBV6-5,NA,TRBD1,CASSRDSNYEQYF,TGTGCCAGCAGCCGGGACAGCAATTACGAGCAGTACTTC
TRBJ1-4,TRBV7-9,NA,NA,CASSSPAEKLFF,TGTGCCAGCAGCTCCCCAGCTGAAAAACTGTTTTTT
TRBJ1-5,TRBV7-2,NA,NA,CASSGRGWGNQPQHF,TGTGCCAGCAGTGGAAGGGGATGGGGCAATCAGCCCCAGCATTTT
TRBJ2-1,TRBV21-1,once,NA,CASSKTKLYNEQFF,TGTGCCAGCAGCAAAACAAAGCTCTACAATGAGCAGTTCTTC
TRBJ1-5,TRBV2,NA,NA,CASSEAGRGNQPQHF,TGTGCCAGCAGTGAAGCGGGCAGGGGCAATCAGCCCCAGCATTTT
TRBJ2-4,TRBV5-6,NA,NA,CASSFRGTRGIQYF,TGTGCCAGCAGCTTTCGGGGAACTAGGGGCATTCAGTACTTC
TRBJ2-5,TRBV7-2,NA,NA,CASRPGHSPETQYF,TGTGCCAGCAGACCAGGACACTCTCCCGAGACCCAGTACTTC
TRBJ1-2,TRBV9,NA,TRBD1,CASSVAGGANYGYTF,TGTGCCAGCAGCGTAGCAGGGGGCGCCAACTATGGCTACACCTTC
TRBJ1-2,TRBV6-6,few,TRBD1,CASSRDSYGYTF,TGTGCCAGCAGTAGGGACAGCTATGGCTACACCTTC
TRBJ2-1,TRBV28,NA,TRBD2,CASRPPSGTSLHEQFF,TGTGCCAGCAGGCCCCCCTCCGGGACTAGTCTGCATGAGCAGTTCTTC
TRBJ2-7,TRBV28,NA,TRBD1,CASTTRQGYEQYF,TGTGCCAGCACAACACGACAGGGCTACGAGCAGTACTTC
TRBJ2-5,TRBV2,NA,NA,CASCLFTGQETQYF,TGTGCCAGTTGTCTCTTTACAGGCCAAGAGACCCAGTACTTC
TRBJ2-1,TRBV5-4,NA,TRBD1,CASSQGQGTYNEQFF,TGTGCCAGCAGCCAGGGACAGGGGACCTACAATGAGCAGTTCTTC
TRBJ2-7,TRBV27,NA,NA,CASSFSGQSLREQYF,TGTGCCAGCAGTTTCTCCGGACAGTCTCTTCGGGAGCAGTACTTC
TRBJ1-4,TRBV19,few,NA,CASSPGRVLNEKLFF,TGTGCCAGTAGTCCCGGACGGGTACTTAATGAAAAACTGTTTTTT
TRBJ2-7,TRBV28,NA,NA,CASSLSQSGTRGEQYF,TGTGCCAGCAGTTTGTCTCAATCCGGGACCCGGGGCGAGCAGTACTTC
TRBJ2-3,TRBV6-1,NA,NA,CASRSGGATDTQYF,TGTGCCAGCAGATCTGGGGGGGCCACAGATACGCAGTATTTT
TRBJ2-5,TRBV7-8,NA,NA,CASSFLGLRESGETQYF,TGTGCCAGCAGCTTCCTAGGTTTACGGGAGAGCGGGGAGACCCAGTACTTC
TRBJ1-1,TRBV30,NA,NA,CAWSVTTEAFF,TGTGCCTGGAGCGTCACCACTGAAGCTTTCTTT
TRBJ2-3,TRBV5-4,NA,TRBD1,CASSTGQGGADTQYF,TGTGCCAGCAGTACGGGACAGGGAGGGGCAGATACGCAGTATTTT
TRBJ2-1,TRBV6-7,NA,NA,CASSYDYHNEQFF,TGTGCCAGCAGTTACGATTACCACAATGAGCAGTTCTTC